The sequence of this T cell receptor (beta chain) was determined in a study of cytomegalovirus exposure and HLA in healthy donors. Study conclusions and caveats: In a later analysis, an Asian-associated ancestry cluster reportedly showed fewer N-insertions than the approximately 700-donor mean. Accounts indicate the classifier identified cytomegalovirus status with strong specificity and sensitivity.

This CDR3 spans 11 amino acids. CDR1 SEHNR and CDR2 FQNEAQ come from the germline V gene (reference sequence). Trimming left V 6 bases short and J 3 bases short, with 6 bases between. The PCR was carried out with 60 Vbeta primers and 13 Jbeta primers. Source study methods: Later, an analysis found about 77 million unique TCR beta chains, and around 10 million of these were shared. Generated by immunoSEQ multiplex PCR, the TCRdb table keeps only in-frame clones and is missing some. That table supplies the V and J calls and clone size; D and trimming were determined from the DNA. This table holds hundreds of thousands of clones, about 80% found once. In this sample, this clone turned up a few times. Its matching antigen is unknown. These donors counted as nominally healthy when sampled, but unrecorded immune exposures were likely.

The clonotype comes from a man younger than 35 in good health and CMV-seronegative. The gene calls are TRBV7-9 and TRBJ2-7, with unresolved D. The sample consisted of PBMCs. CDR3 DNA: TGTGCCAGCAGTACTATCTACGAGCAGTACTTC. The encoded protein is CASSTIYEQYF.